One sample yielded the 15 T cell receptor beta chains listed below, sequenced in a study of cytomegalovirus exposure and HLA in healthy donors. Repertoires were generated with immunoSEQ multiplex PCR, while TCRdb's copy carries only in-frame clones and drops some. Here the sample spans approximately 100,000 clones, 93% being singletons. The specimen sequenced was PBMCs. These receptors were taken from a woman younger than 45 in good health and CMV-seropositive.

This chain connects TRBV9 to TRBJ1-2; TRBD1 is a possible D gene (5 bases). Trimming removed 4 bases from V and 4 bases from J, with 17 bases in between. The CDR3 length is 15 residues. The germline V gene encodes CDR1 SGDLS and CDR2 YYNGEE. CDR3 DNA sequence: TGTGCCAGCAGCCTTTTTGACAGCCAGCCCTATGGCTACACCTTC. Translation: CASSLFDSQPYGYTF.

The CDR3 is CASSYGSSSGNTIYF. Written as DNA, the CDR3 is TGTGCCAGCAGTTACGGCAGTTCCTCTGGAAACACCATATATTTT. The V and J genes are TRBV6-6 and TRBJ1-3; no definite D call. CDR3 length: 15 amino acids. Trimming took 2 bases from V and 0 from J, leaving 8 bases between them. Germline CDR1 MNHNY, CDR2 SVGAGI (reference sequence).

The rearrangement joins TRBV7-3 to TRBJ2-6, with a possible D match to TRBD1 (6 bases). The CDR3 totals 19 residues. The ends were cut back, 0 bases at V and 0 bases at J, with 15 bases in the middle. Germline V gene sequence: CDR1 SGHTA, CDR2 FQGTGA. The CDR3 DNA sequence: TGTGCCAGCAGCTTAACGTTAGGGGGTGGCGGCTCTGGGGCCAACGTCCTGACTTTC. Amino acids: CASSLTLGGGGSGANVLTF.

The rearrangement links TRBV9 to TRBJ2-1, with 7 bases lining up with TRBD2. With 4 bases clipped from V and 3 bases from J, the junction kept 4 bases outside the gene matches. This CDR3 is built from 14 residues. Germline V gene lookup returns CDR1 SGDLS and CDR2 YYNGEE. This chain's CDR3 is CASSPSGLYNEQFF. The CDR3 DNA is TGTGCCAGCAGCCCTAGCGGCCTCTACAATGAGCAGTTCTTC.

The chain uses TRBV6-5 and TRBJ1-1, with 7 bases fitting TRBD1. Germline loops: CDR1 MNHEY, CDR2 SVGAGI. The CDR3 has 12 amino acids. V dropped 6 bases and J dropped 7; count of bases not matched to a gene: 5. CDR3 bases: TGTGCCAGCAGCAAAGACAGGGTTGAAGCTTTCTTT. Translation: CASSKDRVEAFF.

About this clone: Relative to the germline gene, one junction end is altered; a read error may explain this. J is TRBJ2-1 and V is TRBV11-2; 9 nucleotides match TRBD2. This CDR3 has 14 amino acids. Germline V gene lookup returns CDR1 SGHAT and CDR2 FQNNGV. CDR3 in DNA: TGTGCCAGCAGCTTAGTCAGCGGGAGGCCACCCTATGTCTTC. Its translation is CASSLVSGRPPYVF.

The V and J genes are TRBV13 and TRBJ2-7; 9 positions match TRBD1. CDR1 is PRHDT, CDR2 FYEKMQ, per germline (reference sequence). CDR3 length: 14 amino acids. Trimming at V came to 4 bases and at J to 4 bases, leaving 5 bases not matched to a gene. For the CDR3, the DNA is TGTGCCAGCAGCTCACAGGGGGCGATTTACGAGCAGTACTTC. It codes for CASSSQGAIYEQYF.

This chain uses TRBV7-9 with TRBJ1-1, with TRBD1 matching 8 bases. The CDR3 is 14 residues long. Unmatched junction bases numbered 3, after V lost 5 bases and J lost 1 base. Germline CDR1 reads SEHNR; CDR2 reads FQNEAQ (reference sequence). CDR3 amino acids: CASSKGQENTEAFF. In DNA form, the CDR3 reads TGTGCCAGCAGCAAGGGACAGGAGAACACTGAAGCTTTCTTT.

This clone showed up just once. DNA for the CDR3: TGCGCCAGCAGCCAGACAGGGGATGAAAAACTGTTTTTT. Translated, it gives CASSQTGDEKLFF. The rearrangement uses TRBV4-3 and TRBJ1-4; 8 bases fit TRBD1. The ends lost 3 bases at V and 6 bases at J; junction bases unmatched: 0. Germline CDR1 reads LGHNA; CDR2 reads YSLEER. There are 13 residues in the CDR3.

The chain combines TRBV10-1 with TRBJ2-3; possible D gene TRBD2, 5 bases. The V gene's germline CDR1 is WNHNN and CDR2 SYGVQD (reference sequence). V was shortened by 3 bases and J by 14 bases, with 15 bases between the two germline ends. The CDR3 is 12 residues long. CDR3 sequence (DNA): TGCGCCAGCAGTGATCCGGGTCGAGGGCTGTATTTT. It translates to CASSDPGRGLYF.

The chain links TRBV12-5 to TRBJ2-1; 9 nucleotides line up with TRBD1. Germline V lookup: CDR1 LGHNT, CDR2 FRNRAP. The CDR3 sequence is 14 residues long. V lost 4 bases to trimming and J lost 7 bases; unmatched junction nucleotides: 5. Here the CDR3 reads CASGSGQGMNEQFF. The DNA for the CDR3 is TGTGCTAGTGGTTCGGGACAGGGAATGAATGAGCAGTTCTTC.

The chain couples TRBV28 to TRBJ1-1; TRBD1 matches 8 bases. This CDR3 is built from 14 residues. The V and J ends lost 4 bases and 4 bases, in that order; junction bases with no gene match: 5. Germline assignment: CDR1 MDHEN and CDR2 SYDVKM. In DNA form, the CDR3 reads TGTGCCAGCAGTTCCCAGGGGGCCTCCACTGAAGCTTTCTTT. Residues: CASSSQGASTEAFF.

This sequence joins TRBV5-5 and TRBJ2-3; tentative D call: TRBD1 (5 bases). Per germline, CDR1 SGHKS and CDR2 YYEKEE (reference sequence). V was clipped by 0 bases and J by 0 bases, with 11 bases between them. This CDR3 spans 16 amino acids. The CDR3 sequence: CASSLEGAVSTDTQYF. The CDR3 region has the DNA TGTGCCAGCAGCTTGGAAGGGGCCGTGAGCACAGATACGCAGTATTTT.

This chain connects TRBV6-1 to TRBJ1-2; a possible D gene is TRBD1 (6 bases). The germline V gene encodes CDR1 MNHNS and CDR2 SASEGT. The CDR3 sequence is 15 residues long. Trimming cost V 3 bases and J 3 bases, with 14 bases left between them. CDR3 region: CASSEWGGADYGYTF. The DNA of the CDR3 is TGTGCCAGCAGTGAGTGGGGGGGCGCTGACTATGGCTACACCTTC.

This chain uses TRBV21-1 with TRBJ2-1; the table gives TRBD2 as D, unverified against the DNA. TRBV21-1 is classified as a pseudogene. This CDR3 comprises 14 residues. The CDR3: CAGVWGGDNNEQFF. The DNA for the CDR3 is TGTGCCGGTGTATGGGGGGGCGACAACAATGAGCAGTTCTTC.